This TCR beta chain was identified in a study of blood T cell repertoires in COVID-19. At the level of the study: There were acute and convalescent COVID-19 samples, and they came from the United States, Italy and Spain. The cDNA or gDNA used as material had been derived from T cells, B-cell-depleted T cells, or PBMCs.

This clone has a handful of counts. How the authors handled the data: It was from reference gene primer amplification that nucleated cell counts were estimated. Profiling relied on immunoSEQ multiplex PCR, and the TCRdb table lists in-frame clones only, not all of them. V, J and clone size reflect that table, while D and trimming were determined from the DNA. Of 250,000 or so clones in the sample, about four fifths were seen once. The germline V gene has CDR1 KGHDR and CDR2 SFDVKD. The CDR3 has 16 residues. V was trimmed by 1 base and J by 0 bases, leaving 9 bases between them. The V and J genes are TRBV24-1 and TRBJ2-1; D ambiguous. What was sequenced was peripheral blood. The TCR was taken from a woman aged 18-29 years with acute or convalescent COVID-19. The CDR3 reads CATSDFPGSSYNEQFF. CDR3 coding DNA: TGTGCCACCAGTGATTTCCCGGGTAGCTCCTACAATGAGCAGTTCTTC.